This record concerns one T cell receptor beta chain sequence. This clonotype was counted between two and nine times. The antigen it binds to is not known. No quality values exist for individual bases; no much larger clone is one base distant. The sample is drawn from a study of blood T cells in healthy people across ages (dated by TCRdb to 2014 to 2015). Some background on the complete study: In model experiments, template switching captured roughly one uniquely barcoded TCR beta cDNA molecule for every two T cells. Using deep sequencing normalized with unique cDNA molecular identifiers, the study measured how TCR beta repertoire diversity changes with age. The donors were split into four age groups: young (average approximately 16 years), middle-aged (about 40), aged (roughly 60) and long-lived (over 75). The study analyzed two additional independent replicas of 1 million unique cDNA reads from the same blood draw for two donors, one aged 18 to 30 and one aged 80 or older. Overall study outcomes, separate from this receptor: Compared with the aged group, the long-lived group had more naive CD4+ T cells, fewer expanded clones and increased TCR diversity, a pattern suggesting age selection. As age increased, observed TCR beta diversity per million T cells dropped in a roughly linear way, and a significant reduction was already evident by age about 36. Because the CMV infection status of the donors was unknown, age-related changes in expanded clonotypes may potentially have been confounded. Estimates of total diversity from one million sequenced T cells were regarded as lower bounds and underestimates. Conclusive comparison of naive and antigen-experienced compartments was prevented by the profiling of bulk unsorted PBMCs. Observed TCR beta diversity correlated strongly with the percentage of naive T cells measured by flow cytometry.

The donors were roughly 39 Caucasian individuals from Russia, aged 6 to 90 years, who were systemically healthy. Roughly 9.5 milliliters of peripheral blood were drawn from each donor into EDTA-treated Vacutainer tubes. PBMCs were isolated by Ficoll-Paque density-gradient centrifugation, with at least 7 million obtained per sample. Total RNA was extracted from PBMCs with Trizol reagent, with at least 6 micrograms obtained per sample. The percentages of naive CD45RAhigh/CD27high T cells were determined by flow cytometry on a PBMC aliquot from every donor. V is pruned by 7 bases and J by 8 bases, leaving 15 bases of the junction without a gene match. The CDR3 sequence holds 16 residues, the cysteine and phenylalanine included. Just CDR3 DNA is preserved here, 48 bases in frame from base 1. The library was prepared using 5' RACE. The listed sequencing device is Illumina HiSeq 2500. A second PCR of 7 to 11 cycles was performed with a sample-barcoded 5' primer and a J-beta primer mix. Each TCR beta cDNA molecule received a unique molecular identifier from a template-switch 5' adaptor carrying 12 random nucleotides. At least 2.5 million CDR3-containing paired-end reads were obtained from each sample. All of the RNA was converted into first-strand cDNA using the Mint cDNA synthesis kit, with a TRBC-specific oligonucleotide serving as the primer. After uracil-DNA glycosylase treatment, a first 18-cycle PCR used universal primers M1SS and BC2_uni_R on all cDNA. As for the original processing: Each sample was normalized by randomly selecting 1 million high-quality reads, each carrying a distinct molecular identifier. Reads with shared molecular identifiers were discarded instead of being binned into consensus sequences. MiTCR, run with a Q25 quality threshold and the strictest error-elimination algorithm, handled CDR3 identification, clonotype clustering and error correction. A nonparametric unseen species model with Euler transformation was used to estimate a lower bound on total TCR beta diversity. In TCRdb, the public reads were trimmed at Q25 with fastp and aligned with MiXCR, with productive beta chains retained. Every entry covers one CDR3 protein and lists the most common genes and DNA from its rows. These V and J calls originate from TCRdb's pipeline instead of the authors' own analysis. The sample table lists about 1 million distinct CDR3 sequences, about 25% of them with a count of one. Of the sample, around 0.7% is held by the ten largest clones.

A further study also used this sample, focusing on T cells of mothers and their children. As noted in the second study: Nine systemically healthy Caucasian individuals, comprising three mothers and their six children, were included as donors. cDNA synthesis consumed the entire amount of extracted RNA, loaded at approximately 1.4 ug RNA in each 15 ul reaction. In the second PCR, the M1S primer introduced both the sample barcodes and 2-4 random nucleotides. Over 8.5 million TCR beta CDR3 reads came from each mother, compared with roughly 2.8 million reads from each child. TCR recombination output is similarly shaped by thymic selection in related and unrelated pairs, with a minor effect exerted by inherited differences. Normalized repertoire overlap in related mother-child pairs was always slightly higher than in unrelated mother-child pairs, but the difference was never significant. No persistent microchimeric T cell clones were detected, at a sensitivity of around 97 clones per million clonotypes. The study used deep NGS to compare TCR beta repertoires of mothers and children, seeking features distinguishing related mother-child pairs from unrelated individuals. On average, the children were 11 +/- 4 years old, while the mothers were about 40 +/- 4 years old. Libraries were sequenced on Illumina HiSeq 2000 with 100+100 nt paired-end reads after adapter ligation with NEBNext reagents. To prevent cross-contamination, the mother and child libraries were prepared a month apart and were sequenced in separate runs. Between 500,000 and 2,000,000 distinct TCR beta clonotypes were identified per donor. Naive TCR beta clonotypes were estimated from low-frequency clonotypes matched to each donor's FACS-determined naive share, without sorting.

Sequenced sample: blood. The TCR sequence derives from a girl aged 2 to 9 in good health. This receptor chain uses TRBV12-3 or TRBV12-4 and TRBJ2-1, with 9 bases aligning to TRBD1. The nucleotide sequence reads TGTGCCAGCACCGCCACAGGGGGCGCTTTGATCCATGAGCAGTTCTTC. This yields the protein CASTATGGALIHEQFF.